This TCR beta chain was identified in a study of response to subunit inactivated influenza vaccine. Germline V gene data show CDR1 as SQVTM and CDR2 as ANQGSEA. This CDR3 region has 14 residues. After removal of 4 bases from V and 7 bases from J, the junction contained 12 bases not matched to a gene. This clonotype was counted between two and nine times. What it recognizes is unknown. A single record per CDR3 protein comes from TCRdb applying MiXCR to the RT-PCR reads. The table records around 760,000 distinct CDR3 sequences, approximately 15% of them present only once. Study outcomes and limitations: Seasonal influenza vaccination, on each occasion, was suggested by the authors to recruit few new T cells.

The sequencing here drew on PBMCs from blood, taken 14 to 15 days before vaccination. This TCR was recovered from a man in his fifties who received an inactivated influenza vaccine. This sequence joins TRBV29-1 and TRBJ2-7; 8 nucleotides match TRBD1. DNA for the CDR3: TGCAGCGTTGGCCCCCGGACAGGGTTTGGGGAGCAGTACTTC. It yields the protein CSVGPRTGFGEQYF.